The rows below give T cell receptor beta chains drawn from one sample of a study of Ad26.COV2.S vaccination and SARS-CoV-2 variants. This table comes from immunoSEQ multiplex PCR, and its TCRdb copy is limited to in-frame clones, with some not included. The sample yields 350,000 to 450,000 clones, roughly 84% seen once. Sequenced here: peripheral blood, sampled in a trial of Ad26.COV2.S vaccine versus placebo. The origin of the receptors is a person between 18 and 60 years old who received the Ad26.COV2.S COVID-19 vaccine or a placebo. Both conserved end residues are part of each CDR3. The order of the fields is V gene, CDR3 protein.

>TRBV3-1/TRBV3-2
CASSLRTSGGVTYEQYF
>TRBV7-2
CASSYRGPLTDTQYF
>TRBV11-2
CASSPDRANSGELFF
>TRBV15
CATSRQDRGRGKEKLFF
>TRBV6-5
CATIQGSHEKLFF
>TRBV6-5
CASRPWTANNQPQHF
>TRBV28
CASSLPGGTPETQYF
>TRBV9
CASSVTSTDTQYF
>TRBV20-1
CSASKGLTSNSPLHF
>TRBV19
CASSPGGPGYQETQYF
>TRBV30
CAWSLQGGTEAFF
>TRBV6-6
CASGVPGNTIYF
>TRBV9
CASSQKTVASYEQYF
>TRBV6-1
CASSESTYASYEQYF
>TRBV7-9
CASSALNQPQHF
>TRBV4-1
CASGGINSPTNEKLFF
>TRBV15
CATRQGVANEKLFF
>TRBV7-9
CASSSEAGDPYEQYF
>TRBV5-1
CASSLLAGGLNTGELFF
>TRBV6-5
CASSGLGSYNYGYTF
>TRBV18
CASSRDRDNYGYTF
>TRBV5-1
CASSLGGPRTDTQYF
>TRBV5-1
CASSLGPLVPEAFF
>TRBV25-1
CASSERAPGLDYEQYF
>TRBV10-2
CASSDPGRRTGTQYF
>TRBV4-1
CASSQEKNWGEKLFF
>TRBV20-1
CSASRGRYNEQFF
>TRBV25-1
CASSGRTERETQYF
>TRBV2
CASRPMGGLNTEAFF
>TRBV4-1
CASSQDSGTGGNEQFF
>TRBV5-6
CASSRLKGAQETQYF
>TRBV27
CASIISNNEQFF
>TRBV7-9
CASRTGELFF
>TRBV10-3
CAISGYSTDTQYF
>TRBV4-2
CASSQEGLNTEAFF
>TRBV6-5
CASSRTVYSNQPQHF
>TRBV11-2
CASSLSTSVIGEKLFF
>TRBV7-3
CASSSTGTDEQYF
>TRBV6-5
CASSYRTSWNEQFF
>TRBV19
CASGQLNQPQHF
>TRBV6-9
CASKTPDRYQETQYF